Given below is one T cell receptor beta chain in context. Its antigen remains unidentified. TCR sequencing covered a few patients who responded to pembrolizumab. The data belong to a study of PD-1 blockade in mismatch repair-deficient tumors. Study-wide context: Patients had around twelve mismatch repair-deficient cancer types, all previously treated and progressing. Study outcomes and limitations: Tumor-resident clones, often undetectable pretreatment in blood, expanded then contracted after pembrolizumab.

The data were produced by immunoSEQ multiplex PCR, yet TCRdb's version contains in-frame clones alone and is incomplete. Among roughly 84,000 clones, 81% were seen once, and the ten largest hold around 2.7%. CDR1 and CDR2 (germline): MNHEY, SVGAGI. V was trimmed by 3 bases and J by 2 bases, leaving 13 bases between them. The CDR3 extends over 15 amino acids. The genes are TRBV6-5 and TRBJ1-1, with D hard to call. The material was peripheral blood, obtained 12 weeks after starting pembrolizumab. The sequence was obtained from an adult with mismatch repair-deficient cancer. This CDR3 is CASSYSGPVNTEAFF. CDR3 coding DNA: TGTGCCAGCAGTTATAGCGGTCCAGTCAACACTGAAGCTTTCTTT.